The 30 T cell receptor beta chains below come from one sample, sequenced in a study of T cell responses to AZD1222 COVID-19 vaccine. Sequencing used immunoSEQ multiplex PCR; TCRdb keeps in-frame clones, though not all of them. The sample contains some 83,000 clones, just under 90% of which appear only once. The starting material was peripheral blood, obtained on day 0 of AZD1222 vaccination. Source of these receptors: an adult in good health.

The J gene is TRBJ1-1, the V gene TRBV4-2; D remains unclear. From germline, CDR1 is LGHNA and CDR2 YNFKEQ. The length of the CDR3 is 15 residues. Trimming removed 0 bases at V and 4 bases at J, with 12 bases between. The CDR3 bases are TGTGCCAGCAGCCAAGATCCCCAGTTGGGCACTGAAGCTTTCTTT. Amino acids: CASSQDPQLGTEAFF.

This chain uses TRBV10-3 with TRBJ2-4, with 7 nucleotides matching TRBD1. Losses at the gene ends were 2 bases for V and 0 bases for J; bases not matched to a gene: 7. CDR1 ENHRY and CDR2 SYGVKD come from the germline V gene. The length of the CDR3 is 17 residues. This CDR3 reads CAISEGRGQLAKNIQYF. DNA of the CDR3: TGTGCCATCAGTGAGGGTAGGGGGCAACTAGCCAAAAACATTCAGTACTTC.

The genes are TRBV7-2 and TRBJ1-5, with unresolved D. Germline-derived CDR1 and CDR2 are SGHTA and FQGNSA. This CDR3 contains 13 residues. The V end lost 5 bases, the J end lost 7 bases, and 12 bases lay between the germline ends. CDR3 DNA sequence: TGTGCCAGCAGCCCGAACCTAGTACAGCCCCAGCATTTT. It translates to CASSPNLVQPQHF.

The chain joins TRBV9 to TRBJ1-1; D ambiguous. The CDR3 has 15 amino acids. Between the trimmed V and J ends, which lost 0 bases and 0 bases, there was a span of 9 bases. CDR1 is SGDLS, CDR2 YYNGEE, per germline. The CDR3 DNA reads as TGTGCCAGCAGCGTAGGACGGATGATGAACACTGAAGCTTTCTTT. Translated, it gives CASSVGRMMNTEAFF.

This clone was picked up one time. V is TRBV7-2 and J is TRBJ2-2; 8 positions match TRBD2. V dropped 5 bases and J dropped 5; count of bases not matched to a gene: 7. Looked up from germline, CDR1 is SGHTA and CDR2 is FQGNSA. The CDR3 runs 15 residues. CDR3 coding DNA: TGTGCCAGCAGCCCGGGGGGGCGCGGAACCGGGGAGCTGTTTTTT. It is translated as CASSPGGRGTGELFF.

V is TRBV29-1 and J is TRBJ1-4; 11 bases align to TRBD1. CDR3 length: 13 residues. Germline trimming cut 4 bases from V and 8 bases from J; bases unmatched to any gene: 3. Per germline, CDR1 SQVTM and CDR2 ANQGSEA. The CDR3 region is CSVGGQGGEKLFF. The CDR3 nucleotides are TGCAGCGTTGGGGGACAGGGGGGCGAAAAACTGTTTTTT. Using reference TRBV29-1 and TRBJ1-4 for the parts outside the CDR3, the full variable domain is SAVISQKPSRDICQRGTSLTIQCQVDSQVTMMFWYRQQPGQSLTLIATANQGSEATYESGFVIDKFPISRPNLTFSTLTVSNMSPEDSSIYLCSVGGQGGEKLFFGSGTQLSVL.

The chain recombines TRBV27 with TRBJ1-2; D ambiguous. The CDR3 consists of 14 residues. Germline V lookup: CDR1 MNHEY, CDR2 SMNVEV (reference sequence). V was shortened by 1 base and J by 1 base, with 7 bases between the two germline ends. In DNA, the CDR3 is TGTGCCAGCAGTTTATTGGCCAATAACTATGGCTACACCTTC. Residues: CASSLLANNYGYTF.

This chain joins TRBV30 and TRBJ1-2; 7 bases are a match to TRBD1. The V gene end was trimmed by 4 bases and the J gene end by 1 base; junction bases not matched to a gene: 9. CDR3 size: 15 residues. CDR1 and CDR2 (germline): GTSNPN, SVGIG (reference sequence). For the CDR3, the DNA is TGTGCCTGGAAAGCAGGGGGAATGCATAACTATGGCTACACCTTC. It encodes CAWKAGGMHNYGYTF.

A single count supports this clone. This chain connects TRBV11-2 to TRBJ1-5, with unresolved D. V was trimmed by 0 bases and J by 6 bases, leaving 6 bases between them. CDR1 is SGHAT, CDR2 FQNNGV, per germline. This CDR3 contains 13 residues. CDR3 nucleotides: TGTGCCAGCAGCTTAGATTTGGCTCAGCCCCAGCATTTT. It specifies CASSLDLAQPQHF.

The rearrangement joins TRBV19 to TRBJ1-1; TRBD1 matches 7 bases. CDR1 is LNHDA and CDR2 is SQIVND in the germline V gene (reference sequence). The V gene end was trimmed by 11 bases and the J gene end by 5 bases; junction bases not matched to a gene: 11. The CDR3 is made up of 13 amino acids. This chain's CDR3 is CACAGGFSTEAFF. In DNA form, the CDR3 reads TGTGCCTGTGCAGGGGGGTTCTCGACTGAAGCTTTCTTT.

The V gene is TRBV6-5, the J gene TRBJ1-1; D is perhaps TRBD1 (5 bases). The germline V gene has CDR1 MNHEY and CDR2 SVGAGI. V was trimmed by 0 bases and J by 9 bases, leaving 11 bases between them. The length of the CDR3 is 13 residues. The CDR3 region has the DNA TGTGCCAGCAGTTACTCGAGGACGGGACAAGCTTTCTTT. Protein sequence: CASSYSRTGQAFF.

This chain joins TRBV2 and TRBJ2-6; possibly TRBD2 for D (5 bases). This CDR3 comprises 17 residues. Germline CDR1 reads SNHLY; CDR2 reads FYNNEI. V was shortened by 7 bases and J by 2 bases, with 18 bases between the two germline ends. In nucleotides, the CDR3 is TGTGCCAGCACGGAATTAACGGGGTTCGCTGGGGCCAACGTCCTGACTTTC. It specifies CASTELTGFAGANVLTF.

The rearrangement links TRBV5-1 to TRBJ1-1; D perhaps matches TRBD1 (5 bases). The CDR3 totals 14 residues. Germline V gene data show CDR1 as SGHRS and CDR2 as YFSETQ. Trimming shortened V by 2 bases and J by 0 bases, and 8 bases separated the two germline ends. The CDR3 nucleotides read TGCGCCAGCAGCTTCGGACAAATGAACACTGAAGCTTTCTTT. This encodes CASSFGQMNTEAFF.

The chain couples TRBV5-4 to TRBJ1-1, with D possibly TRBD1 on 6 matching bases. The CDR3 covers 16 residues. The V end was cut by 4 bases, the J end by 2 bases, with 18 bases between. Germline CDR1 reads SGHNT; CDR2 reads YYREEE (reference sequence). CDR3 amino acids: CASSAAAGVFNTEAFF. The CDR3 region has the DNA TGTGCCAGCAGCGCGGCAGCAGGGGTTTTCAACACTGAAGCTTTCTTT.

The V call is TRBV6-1, the J call TRBJ2-5; 7 bases match TRBD1. V gave up 5 bases and J gave up 5 bases; unmatched junction bases: 14. Germline loops: CDR1 MNHNS, CDR2 SASEGT. This CDR3 comprises 16 residues. CDR3 region: CASSQDFPATGETQYF. CDR3 nucleotide sequence: TGTGCCAGCAGTCAAGACTTCCCGGCGACAGGGGAGACCCAGTACTTC.

The rearrangement links TRBV19 to TRBJ2-3, with no clear D. Germline V gives CDR1 LNHDA, CDR2 SQIVND (reference sequence). Trimming removed 5 bases from V and 4 bases from J, with 10 bases in between. This CDR3 has 13 amino acids. DNA of the CDR3: TGTGCCAGTAGTCCAGACGTTGCAGATACGCAGTATTTT. This codes for CASSPDVADTQYF. Supplemented by reference TRBV19 and TRBJ2-3, the full variable domain reads DGGITQSPKYLFRKEGQNVTLSCEQNLNHDAMYWYRQDPGQGLRLIYYSQIVNDFQKGDIAEGYSVSREKKESFPLTVTSAQKNPTAFYLCASSPDVADTQYFGPGTRLTVL.

This chain links TRBV20-1 with TRBJ2-7; D gene unclear. The V end was cut by 1 base, the J end by 4 bases, with 5 bases between. The CDR3 sequence is 11 residues long. Per germline, CDR1 DFQATT and CDR2 SNEGSKA (reference sequence). DNA of the CDR3: TGCAGTGCTAGAGGAGATTACGAGCAGTACTTC. This encodes CSARGDYEQYF.

The chain carries TRBV7-9 and TRBJ2-5; D gene ambiguous. CDR3 size: 14 residues. Germline V gene data show CDR1 as SEHNR and CDR2 as FQNEAQ (reference sequence). V was shortened by 2 bases and J by 5 bases, with 12 bases between the two germline ends. The CDR3 loop reads CASSLSGPAETQYF. CDR3 sequence (DNA): TGTGCCAGCAGCTTATCGGGTCCGGCGGAGACCCAGTACTTC.

The rearrangement joins TRBV12-3 or TRBV12-4 to TRBJ1-5; no definite D call. V was pared by 3 bases and J by 5 bases, with 8 bases between. The CDR3 runs to 13 residues. CDR3 sequence (DNA): TGTGCCAGCAGTTTTTCGAAACATCAGCCCCAGCATTTT. Translating gives CASSFSKHQPQHF.

The CDR3 nucleotides are TGTGCCATCAGTCGTGGACAGGACGTAGGCCCGCCCCAGCATTTT. Protein: CAISRGQDVGPPQHF. The genes are TRBV10-3 and TRBJ1-5; 7 nucleotides agree with TRBD1. The junction had 13 bases not matched to a gene; V was cut back by 5 bases and J by 9 bases. The CDR3 contains 15 residues. Germline CDR1 ENHRY, CDR2 SYGVKD.

The chain uses TRBV5-4 and TRBJ2-3; D tentatively reads TRBD1 or TRBD2 (5 bases each). This CDR3 has 16 residues. The germline gives CDR1 SGHNT, CDR2 YYREEE (reference sequence). The V end lost 2 bases, the J end lost 1 base, and 14 bases lay between the germline ends. The CDR3 nucleotides read TGTGCCAGCAGCTTTTTCGGGGACGGGCGCACAGATACGCAGTATTTT. Amino acid sequence: CASSFFGDGRTDTQYF.

As to this clone: Other DNA sequences in the sample encode the same CDR3. This chain joins TRBV5-1 and TRBJ2-3; D perhaps matches TRBD2 (5 bases). CDR1 SGHRS and CDR2 YFSETQ come from the germline V gene. The CDR3 length is 13 residues. The germline V and J ends were trimmed by 2 bases and 2 bases, with 6 bases remaining between them. Written as DNA, the CDR3 is TGCGCCAGCAGCTTTCGGGACACAGATACGCAGTATTTT. Translation: CASSFRDTDTQYF. The whole variable domain, filled in from reference TRBV5-1 and TRBJ2-3, reads KAGVTQTPRYLIKTRGQQVTLSCSPISGHRSVSWYQQTPGQGLQFLFEYFSETQRNKGNFPGRFSGRQFSNSRSEMNVSTLELGDSALYLCASSFRDTDTQYFGPGTRLTVL.

The chain combines TRBV19 with TRBJ2-5; TRBD2 matches at 10 bases. The CDR3 has 15 residues. Germline CDR1 reads LNHDA; CDR2 reads SQIVND (reference sequence). The J segment lost 3 bases and the V segment lost 4 bases, leaving 5 bases of the junction unmatched. In DNA form, the CDR3 reads TGTGCCAGTAGTACACTAGCGGGGAGTGAAGAGACCCAGTACTTC. Its protein is CASSTLAGSEETQYF.

The V gene is TRBV25-1, the J gene TRBJ2-5, with D perhaps TRBD1 (7 bases). V gave up 3 bases and J gave up 1 base, with 15 bases separating them. The CDR3 covers 16 residues. CDR1 is MGHDK and CDR2 is SYGVNS in the germline V gene. The CDR3 sequence: CASSEDRGTAQETQYF. In DNA, the CDR3 is TGTGCCAGCAGTGAGGACCGCGGGACAGCCCAAGAGACCCAGTACTTC.

Concerning this clone itself: A junction boundary mismatches the germline segment, possibly from a read error. This chain uses TRBV7-7 with TRBJ1-3; D remains ambiguous. CDR3 size: 15 residues. From germline, CDR1 is SSHAT and CDR2 FNYEAQ (reference sequence). CDR3 bases: TGTGCTAGCAGCTTAGGAAGGTCCTCTGGAAACACCATATATTTT. Its protein product is CASSLGRSSGNTIYF.

The chain joins TRBV6-5 to TRBJ1-2, with TRBD1 identical over 8 bases. The germline V gene encodes CDR1 MNHEY and CDR2 SVGAGI. V shed 2 bases and J 9 bases; nucleotides not matched to a gene: 5. The CDR3 sequence is 13 residues long. The CDR3 sequence is CASSYGTGERYTF. The DNA of the CDR3 is TGTGCCAGCAGTTACGGGACAGGAGAACGCTACACCTTC.

The V gene is TRBV7-9, the J gene TRBJ2-7; weak D call: TRBD1 (6 bases). The CDR3 is 14 residues long. In germline, CDR1 is SEHNR, CDR2 FQNEAQ (reference sequence). Trimming cost V 2 bases and J 2 bases, with 10 bases left between them. CDR3 sequence reads: CASSLLDRTYEQYF. The CDR3 nucleotides are TGTGCCAGCAGCTTATTAGACAGGACCTACGAGCAGTACTTC.

The CDR3 is CAISKLENTEAFF. DNA of the CDR3: TGTGCCATCAGTAAATTGGAAAACACTGAAGCTTTCTTT. This chain links TRBV10-3 with TRBJ1-1, with D unresolved. There are 13 residues in the CDR3. Trimming removed 5 bases from V and 2 bases from J, with 9 bases in between. Germline CDR1 is ENHRY and CDR2 is SYGVKD.

The chain employs TRBV10-3 and TRBJ1-2; D unresolved. The germline V gene encodes CDR1 ENHRY and CDR2 SYGVKD. V lost 1 base to trimming and J lost 6 bases, with 6 bases between them. There are 12 residues in the CDR3. CDR3 DNA: TGTGCCATCAGTGAGTACGGGAATGGCTACACCTTC. It translates to CAISEYGNGYTF.

The chain joins TRBV18 to TRBJ1-5, with 7 bases fitting TRBD1. The CDR3 sequence is 14 residues long. Per the germline V gene, CDR1 is KGHSH and CDR2 is LQKENI. Unmatched junction bases numbered 1, after V lost 1 base and J lost 4 bases. CDR3 sequence: CASSPQGANQPQHF. CDR3 in DNA: TGTGCCAGCTCACCACAGGGGGCGAATCAGCCCCAGCATTTT.